Listed here are 18 T cell receptor beta chains from one sample, sequenced in a study of blood T cell repertoires in COVID-19. Sequencing used immunoSEQ multiplex PCR; TCRdb keeps in-frame clones, though not all of them. The table lists approximately 290,000 clones, 80% to 95% of them singletons. The material sequenced was peripheral blood. These receptors originate from a woman under 40 with COVID-19, enrolled during active disease.

Written as DNA, the CDR3 is TGTGCCAGCAGTCGGGACAGATTATACAATGAGCAGTTCTTC. It is translated as CASSRDRLYNEQFF. J is TRBJ2-1 and V is TRBV25-1; 7 nucleotides match TRBD1. This CDR3 is built from 14 residues. Germline trimming cut 5 bases from V and 4 bases from J; bases unmatched to any gene: 5. Germline CDR1 reads MGHDK; CDR2 reads SYGVNS. The full variable domain, rest sourced from reference TRBV25-1 and TRBJ2-1, is EADIYQTPRYLVIGTGKKITLECSQTMGHDKMYWYQQDPGMELHLIHYSYGVNSTEKGDLSSESTVSRIRTEHFPLTLESARPSHTSQYLCASSRDRLYNEQFFGPGTRLTVL.

The chain combines TRBV28 with TRBJ1-5, with 8 bases identical to TRBD1. The V gene's germline CDR1 is MDHEN and CDR2 SYDVKM. The CDR3 totals 16 residues. V was clipped by 5 bases and J by 7 bases; unmatched bases: 13. In DNA, the CDR3 is TGTGCCAGCAGTCACTCCATCGGACAGGGCGGACAGCCCCAGCATTTT. This gives the protein CASSHSIGQGGQPQHF. Drawing the rest from reference TRBV28 and TRBJ1-5, the complete variable domain is DVKVTQSSRYLVKRTGEKVFLECVQDMDHENMFWYRQDPGLGLRLIYFSYDVKMKEKGDIPEGYSVSREKKERFSLILESASTNQTSMYLCASSHSIGQGGQPQHFGDGTRLSIL.

This rearrangement joins TRBV7-3 to TRBJ2-5; 7 bases are shared with TRBD2. The CDR3 has 15 residues. Unmatched junction bases numbered 4, after V lost 1 base and J lost 2 bases. The V gene's germline CDR1 is SGHTA and CDR2 FQGTGA. CDR3 DNA sequence: TGTGCCAGCAGCTTAATGGGTAGCGGGCAAGAGACCCAGTACTTC. It codes for CASSLMGSGQETQYF.

The V and J genes are TRBV30 and TRBJ1-2; the match to TRBD1 covers 8 bases. The CDR3 is 15 residues long. Germline loops: CDR1 GTSNPN, CDR2 SVGIG (reference sequence). V lost 0 bases and J lost 8; bases outside the gene matches: 11. In nucleotides, the CDR3 is TGTGCCTGGAGTGTAAGGACAGGGACCCTACAAGGCTACACCTTC. Translation gives CAWSVRTGTLQGYTF.

The chain links TRBV11-3 to TRBJ2-7; 7 nucleotides match TRBD2. Germline CDR1 reads SGHNT; CDR2 reads YENEEA. J was trimmed by 1 base and V by 5 bases; bases with no gene match: 11. CDR3 length: 16 residues. CDR3 nucleotide sequence: TGTGCCAGCAGCCCCATGAGGTCTAGCGGATCCTACGAGCAGTACTTC. This translates into CASSPMRSSGSYEQYF.

CDR3 nucleotides: TGTGCCAGCAGCCCTCAGGGCTCTGGAAACACCATATATTTT. It translates to CASSPQGSGNTIYF. The chain carries TRBV7-9 and TRBJ1-3; possibly TRBD1 for D (5 bases). Looked up from germline, CDR1 is SEHNR and CDR2 is FQNEAQ (reference sequence). There are 14 residues in the CDR3. Trimming took 5 bases from V and 0 from J, leaving 8 bases between them.

The chain is built from TRBV28 and TRBJ1-1; possibly TRBD1 for D (6 bases). Trimming took 4 bases from V and 4 from J, leaving 16 bases between them. The CDR3 contains 15 residues. The germline CDR1 and CDR2 sequences are MDHEN and SYDVKM. Written as DNA, the CDR3 is TGTGCCAGCAGTTCCCCTGGGGGGGCGGGCACTGAAGCTTTCTTT. Amino acids: CASSSPGGAGTEAFF.

The rearrangement joins TRBV5-1 to TRBJ2-5; TRBD1 aligns across 9 bases. CDR1 is SGHRS and CDR2 is YFSETQ in the germline V gene. The trim removed 6 bases at V and 2 bases at J, leaving 11 bases unmatched. The CDR3 totals 16 residues. The CDR3 DNA reads TGCGCCAGCACCGCAGAGGGACAGGGTGGACAAGAGACCCAGTACTTC. Translation gives CASTAEGQGGQETQYF.

V gene TRBV19 combines with J gene TRBJ2-6; weak D call: TRBD1 (6 bases). This CDR3 contains 16 residues. CDR1 is LNHDA and CDR2 is SQIVND in the germline V gene (reference sequence). With 4 bases removed from V and 2 bases from J, the gap between germline ends came to 12 bases. The DNA of the CDR3 is TGTGCCAGTAGTAAGGACAGTCGGGCTGGGGCCAACGTCCTGACTTTC. It encodes CASSKDSRAGANVLTF.

V gene TRBV11-3 combines with J gene TRBJ2-1; tentatively, D is TRBD2 (6 bases). This CDR3 is built from 15 residues. CDR1 and CDR2 (germline): SGHNT, YENEEA. The germline V and J ends were trimmed by 0 bases and 2 bases, with 8 bases remaining between them. CDR3: CASSLEEGPYNEQFF. As DNA, the CDR3 is TGTGCCAGCAGCTTAGAGGAGGGCCCCTACAATGAGCAGTTCTTC.

This clone was seen just once. The J gene is TRBJ1-5, the V gene TRBV28, with D maybe TRBD1 (5 bases). The CDR3 totals 15 residues. V lost 6 bases and J 2 bases, leaving 14 bases between the germline ends. Germline assignment: CDR1 MDHEN and CDR2 SYDVKM. The CDR3, as DNA: TGTGCCAGCAGCCGTCGACAGCAGGGCAATCAGCCCCAGCATTTT. Translated, it gives CASSRRQQGNQPQHF.

The rearrangement links TRBV11-2 to TRBJ1-2, with D tentatively TRBD1 (5 bases). CDR1 is SGHAT and CDR2 is FQNNGV in the germline V gene. V lost 3 bases to trimming and J lost 3 bases, with 8 bases between them. The CDR3 spans 13 residues. The DNA of the CDR3 is TGTGCCAGCAGCTTTGGGGGGTACTATGGCTACACCTTC. It codes for CASSFGGYYGYTF.

This chain uses TRBV14 with TRBJ2-7, with a tentative D call TRBD2 (6 bases). Germline-derived CDR1 and CDR2 are SGHDN and FVKESK. The germline V and J ends were trimmed by 1 base and 7 bases, with 11 bases remaining between them. CDR3 length equals 13 residues. The CDR3 loop reads CASSQARAGEQYF. The CDR3 bases are TGTGCCAGCAGCCAAGCGAGGGCGGGGGAGCAGTACTTC.

The J gene is TRBJ2-3, the V gene TRBV2; the D is unclear. The germline gives CDR1 SNHLY, CDR2 FYNNEI. The germline V and J ends were trimmed by 4 bases and 3 bases, with 8 bases remaining between them. The CDR3 has 13 amino acids. The CDR3 is CASSGGSTDTQYF. The CDR3 region has the DNA TGTGCCAGCAGTGGCGGTTCGACAGATACGCAGTATTTT.

The gene calls are TRBV11-1 and TRBJ2-1; a weak D match, TRBD1 (5 bases). Looked up from germline, CDR1 is SGHAT and CDR2 is FQDESV (reference sequence). The CDR3 consists of 14 residues. The V end lost 5 bases, the J end lost 5 bases, and 13 bases lay between the germline ends. CDR3 residues: CASSQLDTNNEQFF. CDR3 bases: TGTGCCAGCAGCCAACTGGACACAAACAATGAGCAGTTCTTC. The full variable domain, rest sourced from reference TRBV11-1 and TRBJ2-1, is EAEVAQSPRYKITEKSQAVAFWCDPISGHATLYWYRQILGQGPELLVQFQDESVVDDSQLPKDRFSAERLKGVDSTLKIQPAELGDSAMYLCASSQLDTNNEQFFGPGTRLTVL.

This clone occurred a few times. V gene TRBV10-1 combines with J gene TRBJ2-1; a weak D match, TRBD2 (6 bases). V was trimmed by 0 bases and J by 6 bases, leaving 15 bases between them. This CDR3 contains 16 residues. The germline V gene has CDR1 WNHNN and CDR2 SYGVQD (reference sequence). CDR3 in DNA: TGCGCCAGCAGTGAGTCGCCCGGGAGTCGCATCAATGAGCAGTTCTTC. Translating gives CASSESPGSRINEQFF.

The genes are TRBV10-3 and TRBJ2-1; D might be TRBD1 (6 bases). Germline V gene lookup returns CDR1 ENHRY and CDR2 SYGVKD. V lost 4 bases to trimming and J lost 3 bases, with 13 bases between them. The CDR3 consists of 15 residues. CDR3: CAISGGQSNYNEQFF. The CDR3 DNA reads TGTGCCATCAGTGGGGGACAAAGCAACTACAATGAGCAGTTCTTC.

The rearrangement uses TRBV28 and TRBJ1-1; tentative D call: TRBD1 (6 bases). V lost 5 bases, J lost 0 bases, and 19 bases lay in between. The CDR3 totals 17 residues. CDR1 MDHEN and CDR2 SYDVKM come from the germline V gene. CDR3 coding DNA: TGTGCCAGCAGTCTTATTTCACAGGGCGAAATGAACACTGAAGCTTTCTTT. Translating gives CASSLISQGEMNTEAFF.